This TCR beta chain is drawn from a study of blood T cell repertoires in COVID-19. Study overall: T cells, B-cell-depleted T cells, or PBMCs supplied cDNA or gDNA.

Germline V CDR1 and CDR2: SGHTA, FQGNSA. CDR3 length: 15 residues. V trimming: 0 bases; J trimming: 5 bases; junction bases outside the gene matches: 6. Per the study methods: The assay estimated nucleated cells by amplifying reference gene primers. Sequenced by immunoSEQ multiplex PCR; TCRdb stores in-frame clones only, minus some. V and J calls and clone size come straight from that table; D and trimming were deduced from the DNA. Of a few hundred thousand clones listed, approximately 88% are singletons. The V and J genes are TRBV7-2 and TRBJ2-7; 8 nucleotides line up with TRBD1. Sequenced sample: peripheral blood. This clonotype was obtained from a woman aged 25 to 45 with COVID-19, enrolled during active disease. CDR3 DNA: TGTGCCAGCAGCTTAGCGTGGACAGGGAACGACGAGCAGTACTTC. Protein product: CASSLAWTGNDEQYF.